Listed here are 9 T cell receptor beta chains from one sample, sequenced in a study of cytomegalovirus exposure and HLA in healthy donors. Primers: 60 Vbeta forward and 13 Jbeta reverse. Method: immunoSEQ multiplex PCR; TCRdb's copy keeps in-frame clones and lacks some. The sample consists of about 100,000 clones, approximately 76% of them appearing once. Sequenced: PBMCs. The receptors derive from a man aged 40-49 years in good health and CMV-seropositive.

The chain is built from TRBV5-1 and TRBJ2-1; 10 nucleotides match TRBD1. This CDR3 has 14 amino acids. After removal of 3 bases from V and 8 bases from J, the junction contained 5 bases not matched to a gene. Germline loops: CDR1 SGHRS, CDR2 YFSETQ. The CDR3 DNA is TGCGCCAGCAGCTCTGCCGGGACAGGGGATGAGCAGTTCTTC. Its translation is CASSSAGTGDEQFF.

This sequence joins TRBV7-3 and TRBJ2-7; TRBD1 agrees at 7 bases. Germline V lookup: CDR1 SGHTA, CDR2 FQGTGA. CDR3 size: 13 residues. Unmatched junction bases numbered 4, after V lost 2 bases and J lost 6 bases. DNA for the CDR3: TGTGCCAGCAGCTTACAGGGGGACACCGAGCAGTACTTC. Residues: CASSLQGDTEQYF.

The V and J genes are TRBV9 and TRBJ2-3, with 12 bases lining up with TRBD2. Germline-derived CDR1 and CDR2 are SGDLS and YYNGEE. J gave up 3 bases and V 3 bases, and 5 bases lay outside the gene matches. CDR3 size: 16 residues. CDR3 protein: CASSARTSGATDTQYF. CDR3 nucleotide sequence: TGTGCCAGCAGCGCAAGGACTAGCGGGGCAACAGATACGCAGTATTTT.

The chain has TRBV5-5 and TRBJ2-3; weak D call: TRBD1 (6 bases). V lost 4 bases and J 6 bases, leaving 18 bases between the germline ends. The CDR3 runs 15 residues. The germline CDR1 and CDR2 sequences are SGHKS and YYEKEE (reference sequence). This chain's CDR3 is CASSPGTSLLDTQYF. DNA of the CDR3: TGTGCCAGCAGCCCCGGGACATCCCTCTTGGATACGCAGTATTTT.

The chain recombines TRBV11-2 with TRBJ1-1; 10 positions match TRBD1. The length of the CDR3 is 17 residues. Germline lookup yields CDR1 SGHAT and CDR2 FQNNGV. The V and J ends lost 1 base and 0 bases, in that order; junction bases with no gene match: 5. CDR3 residues: CASSLVWTGGMNTEAFF. CDR3 DNA: TGTGCCAGCAGCTTAGTCTGGACAGGGGGAATGAACACTGAAGCTTTCTTT.

This chain joins TRBV11-2 and TRBJ2-5, with 10 bases identical to TRBD2. The V gene's germline CDR1 is SGHAT and CDR2 FQNNGV. With 2 bases clipped from V and 4 bases from J, the junction kept 1 base outside the gene matches. This CDR3 region has 14 residues. For the CDR3, the DNA is TGTGCCAGCAGCTTAAGCGGGGGGGGAGAGACCCAGTACTTC. It codes for CASSLSGGGETQYF.

The chain is built from TRBV9 and TRBJ1-3, with TRBD1 as a possible D gene (6 bases). Germline V gene data show CDR1 as SGDLS and CDR2 as YYNGEE. The germline V and J ends were trimmed by 1 base and 4 bases, with 9 bases remaining between them. The CDR3 spans 14 residues. The CDR3 region has the DNA TGTGCCAGCAGCGTAACAGGGTTAGGAAACACCATATATTTT. Translating gives CASSVTGLGNTIYF.

This clone occurred once. This chain joins TRBV5-8 and TRBJ2-1; D gene uncertain. With 4 bases removed from V and 0 bases from J, the gap between germline ends came to 11 bases. CDR1 is SGHTS and CDR2 is YDEGEE in the germline V gene. CDR3 length equals 15 residues. The CDR3 protein is CASSQLENSYNEQFF. The CDR3 nucleotides are TGTGCCAGCAGCCAACTTGAAAACTCCTACAATGAGCAGTTCTTC.

V and J are TRBV5-6 and TRBJ2-2, with TRBD2 as a possible D gene (5 bases). Trimming removed 0 bases at V and 7 bases at J, with 7 bases between. Germline V CDR1 and CDR2: SGHDT, YYEEEE. The CDR3 length is 13 residues. The CDR3: CASSLVRDGELFF. Written as DNA, the CDR3 is TGTGCCAGCAGCTTGGTCCGGGACGGGGAGCTGTTTTTT.